A selection of T cell receptor beta chains follows, all from one sample in a study of Tregs in tolerant kidney transplant recipients. Here immunoSEQ multiplex PCR was the method, and the copy in TCRdb shows in-frame clones only, minus some. Counted here are some 100,000 clones, almost 95% occurring once; the ten biggest clones make up less than 0.7%. Sequences were obtained from CD4+ T cells from blood. The origin of the receptors is a human donor in good health. The CDR3 runs from the conserved cysteine through the conserved F or W. The D gene is left open where the match is weak. The size entry is marked missing in some rows and otherwise reads once, few, many or a size class.

d_call	v_call	j_call	clone_size	cdr3_aa	cdr3_nt
TRBD1	TRBV30	TRBJ2-7	-	CAWSTLKGQRAYEQYF	TGTGCCTGGAGTACGTTGAAGGGACAGAGGGCATACGAGCAGTACTTC
TRBD2	TRBV19	TRBJ2-3	-	CASSIAVLAGTADTQYF	TGTGCCAGTAGTATAGCAGTACTAGCGGGGACGGCAGATACGCAGTATTTT
TRBD2	TRBV2	TRBJ2-3	-	CASSVRRTSGGARAYF	TGTGCCAGCAGTGTCCGTCGAACTAGCGGGGGGGCTCGCGCGTATTTT
-	TRBV6-5	TRBJ1-1	-	CASSYSRDVNTEAFF	TGTGCCAGCAGTTACTCGCGGGACGTGAACACTGAAGCTTTCTTT
-	TRBV10-2	TRBJ2-3	-	CASSVAEGTDTQYF	TGCGCCAGCAGTGTGGCGGAGGGCACAGATACGCAGTATTTT
-	TRBV9	TRBJ1-1	-	CASSVGGTAGDTEAFF	TGTGCCAGCAGCGTGGGGGGGACTGCTGGGGACACTGAAGCTTTCTTT
-	TRBV29-1	TRBJ2-5	-	CSVDAARASASGGTQYF	TGCAGCGTTGACGCCGCGAGGGCTAGCGCCTCCGGGGGCACCCAGTACTTC
-	TRBV14	TRBJ2-5	-	CASSPIGETQYF	TGTGCCAGCAGCCCTATTGGGGAGACCCAGTACTTC
-	TRBV29-1	TRBJ2-5	-	CSVEEGPQYF	TGCAGCGTTGAAGAAGGGCCTCAGTACTTC
TRBD1	TRBV6-5	TRBJ1-2	-	CASLTGDSGYTF	TGTGCCAGCCTCACAGGGGACAGCGGCTACACCTTC
TRBD2	TRBV6-5	TRBJ2-7	-	CASRYNGGTSREQYF	TGTGCCAGCAGATATAACGGAGGGACTAGCCGCGAGCAGTACTTC
TRBD1	TRBV5-6	TRBJ2-7	-	CASSYGTGYSYEQYF	TGTGCCAGCAGCTACGGGACAGGGTACTCCTACGAGCAGTACTTC
TRBD2	TRBV5-4	TRBJ2-5	-	CASSPRGTSGDQETQYF	TGTGCCAGCAGCCCCCGTGGGACTAGCGGGGACCAAGAGACCCAGTACTTC
-	TRBV6-6	TRBJ2-6	-	CASTRAASGANVLTF	TGTGCCAGCACCCGAGCAGCCTCTGGGGCCAACGTCCTGACTTTC
TRBD2	TRBV7-3	TRBJ2-1	-	CASSSSGGHTYNEQFF	TGTGCCAGCAGCTCTAGCGGGGGTCATACTTACAATGAGCAGTTCTTC
-	TRBV9	TRBJ1-1	few	CASSVVGENEAFF	TGTGCCAGCAGCGTAGTAGGAGAGAATGAAGCTTTCTTT
-	TRBV6-5	TRBJ2-7	-	CASSYHGINYEQYF	TGTGCCAGCAGTTACCACGGGATTAACTACGAGCAGTACTTC
TRBD1	TRBV7-9	TRBJ1-3	-	CASSHSTGVNGNTIYF	TGTGCCAGCAGCCATTCGACAGGGGTAAATGGAAACACCATATATTTT
-	TRBV7-9	TRBJ1-2	-	CASSFDGHYGYTF	TGTGCCAGCAGCTTTGACGGCCACTATGGCTACACCTTC
TRBD2	TRBV5-4	TRBJ2-5	-	CASSRSGGLRAEETQYF	TGTGCCAGCAGTCGGAGCGGGGGCCTCAGGGCGGAAGAGACCCAGTACTTC
-	TRBV18	TRBJ2-5	-	CASSPRSRALQETQYF	TGTGCCAGCTCACCAAGGTCACGGGCCCTCCAAGAGACCCAGTACTTC
-	TRBV19	TRBJ2-7	-	CASARGGVTYEQYF	TGTGCCAGTGCTAGGGGAGGCGTTACCTACGAGCAGTACTTC
-	TRBV6-5	TRBJ2-3	-	CASSYSHQLADTQYF	TGTGCCAGCAGTTACTCCCACCAACTAGCAGATACGCAGTATTTT
-	TRBV11-2	TRBJ1-2	-	CASSLGTAGTNYGYTF	TGTGCCAGCAGCTTAGGAACTGCCGGAACTAACTATGGCTACACCTTC
-	TRBV10-2	TRBJ2-4	-	CASSPGGAKNIQYF	TGCGCCAGCAGCCCTGGAGGGGCCAAAAACATTCAGTACTTC
-	TRBV7-6	TRBJ2-5	-	CASSYRYQETQYF	TGTGCCAGCAGCTATAGATACCAAGAGACCCAGTACTTC
-	TRBV6-1	TRBJ1-2	-	CASSETPRHRLPYGYTF	TGTGCCAGCAGTGAAACCCCCCGGCATCGCCTCCCGTATGGCTACACCTTC
TRBD1	TRBV2	TRBJ1-6	-	CASSNRGSSYNSPLHF	TGTGCCAGCAGTAACAGGGGGAGCTCCTATAATTCACCCCTCCACTTT
TRBD2	TRBV4-1	TRBJ2-3	-	CASSQFGTSATTDTQYF	TGCGCCAGCAGCCAATTCGGGACTAGCGCGACCACAGATACGCAGTATTTT
-	TRBV19	TRBJ1-1	-	CASSIGGDDTEAFF	TGTGCCAGTAGTATAGGAGGGGATGACACTGAAGCTTTCTTT
TRBD2	TRBV6-4	TRBJ2-5	-	CASSESSGGQRTQYF	TGTGCCAGCAGTGAATCCAGCGGGGGCCAGAGGACCCAGTACTTC
-	TRBV2	TRBJ2-1	-	CASTQGGGWEQFF	TGTGCCAGCACCCAGGGGGGAGGATGGGAGCAGTTCTTC
-	TRBV7-6	TRBJ2-2	-	CASSSPAGANTGELFF	TGTGCCAGCAGCTCTCCCGCAGGCGCCAACACCGGGGAGCTGTTTTTT